This note documents a single T cell receptor (beta chain) sequence. Its antigen remains unknown. This record comes from a study of T cell repertoires in cytomegalovirus infection. Study-level background: HLA-C-restricted CMV epitopes, recently identified, and well-studied HLA-B-restricted ones were used by the study. Indications came from public TCR beta signatures; they pointed to CMV infection and to a matching HLA type.

CDR1 and CDR2 (germline): KGHDR, SFDVKD. Trimming took 5 bases from V and 0 from J; bases not matched to a gene: 5. The CDR3 spans 17 residues. Study findings and constraints: Dominating the ex vivo response were TCR beta clonotypes that were CMV-specific and HLA-C-restricted.

TCRdb redid the calling of the reads with MiXCR, one entry per CDR3 protein. The sample comprises roughly 90,000 distinct CDR3 sequences, around 28% of which are singletons, and over 60% rests with the top ten. The rearrangement uses TRBV24-1 and TRBJ2-1; 11 bases fit TRBD2. The source material was CD8+ T cells from cultured PBMCs, sampled from culture after CMV antigen stimulation. This receptor was taken from a human donor in good health (CMV status not recorded). Some clones in this sample may be carry-over from other donors' samples. The CDR3 protein is CATSATSGASSYNEQFF. DNA for the CDR3: TGTGCCACCAGTGCGACTAGCGGGGCTAGCTCCTACAATGAGCAGTTCTTC.